The next 14 T cell receptor beta chains were all read from a single sample in a study of early T cells in non-severe SARS-CoV-2 infection. TCRdb reprocessed the 5' RACE reads with MiXCR, giving one entry per CDR3 protein. The table lists roughly 65,000 distinct CDR3 sequences, 10% to 15% of them singletons. Sequencing was carried out using whole blood. Receptor source: an adult who was a healthcare worker with PCR-confirmed SARS-CoV-2 infection or an uninfected control (not recorded which).

This clonotype was observed a few times. V is TRBV7-6 and J is TRBJ1-6; no clear D gene. The ends were cut back, 5 bases at V and 8 bases at J, with 10 bases in the middle. This CDR3 contains 13 residues. Germline loops: CDR1 SGHVS, CDR2 FNYEAQ. The CDR3 region has the DNA TGTGCCAGCAGCCCAACACGGGATTCACCCCTCCACTTT. This sequence encodes CASSPTRDSPLHF.

The chain joins TRBV6-4 to TRBJ1-2, with D hard to call. The CDR3 is 11 amino acids. Trimming left V 8 bases short and J 7 bases short, with 11 bases between. The germline V gene encodes CDR1 MRHNA and CDR2 SNTAGT. Here the CDR3 DNA reads TGTGCCAGCCGAGGAAGAGTTGGCTACACCTTC. It yields the protein CASRGRVGYTF.

This clonotype occurred a few times. The J gene is TRBJ2-7, the V gene TRBV3-1; 11 positions agree with TRBD1. The length of the CDR3 is 16 residues. The germline CDR1 and CDR2 sequences are LGHDT and YNNKEL (reference sequence). The trim removed 4 bases at V and 1 base at J, leaving 6 bases unmatched. This CDR3 reads CASSLHGQGASYEQYF. The DNA of the CDR3 is TGTGCCAGCAGCCTACACGGACAGGGGGCGTCCTACGAGCAGTACTTC.

The genes are TRBV2 and TRBJ2-5; possibly TRBD2 for D (6 bases). Trimming shortened V by 6 bases and J by 2 bases, and 7 bases separated the two germline ends. Germline V gene data show CDR1 as SNHLY and CDR2 as FYNNEI. This CDR3 is built from 12 residues. The CDR3 spells CASSAGQETQYF. The DNA for the CDR3 is TGTGCCAGCAGCGCGGGACAAGAGACCCAGTACTTC.

This clonotype appeared many times. V is TRBV9 and J is TRBJ1-5; D is perhaps TRBD1 (5 bases). This CDR3 spans 13 amino acids. Germline assignment: CDR1 SGDLS and CDR2 YYNGEE. V was pared by 7 bases and J by 1 base, with 9 bases between. Here the CDR3 DNA reads TGTGCCAGCGGCCGGGACAGCAATCAGCCCCAGCATTTT. Translated: CASGRDSNQPQHF.

In its sample, this clonotype was seen many times. The rearrangement joins TRBV6-5 to TRBJ1-6, with D possibly matching TRBD1 (5 bases). The germline V gene has CDR1 MNHEY and CDR2 SVGAGI. Trimming pared 7 bases from V and 5 bases from J, leaving 9 bases between. The CDR3 loop spans 13 amino acids. CDR3 amino acids: CASTGGHNSPLHF. DNA of the CDR3: TGTGCCAGCACTGGGGGACATAATTCACCCCTCCACTTT.

This chain joins TRBV19 and TRBJ2-5; 7 bases align to TRBD2. The CDR3 has 16 residues. Germline V gene data show CDR1 as LNHDA and CDR2 as SQIVND (reference sequence). Trimming at V came to 3 bases and at J to 4 bases, leaving 11 bases not matched to a gene. The CDR3 DNA follows: TGTGCCAGTAGTATTCTGGGAGGGGACGGCGGAGAGACCCAGTACTTC. The encoded protein is CASSILGGDGGETQYF.

The table lists this clonotype with many counts. The chain employs TRBV7-2 and TRBJ2-2, with a tentative D call TRBD1 (6 bases). V was shortened by 1 base and J by 1 base, with 13 bases between the two germline ends. The CDR3 spans 17 residues. Germline-derived CDR1 and CDR2 are SGHTA and FQGNSA. The CDR3 sequence is CASSLDSGTLNTGELFF. As DNA, the CDR3 is TGTGCCAGCAGCTTAGACTCCGGGACATTGAACACCGGGGAGCTGTTTTTT.

The V and J genes are TRBV25-1 and TRBJ2-5; either TRBD1 or TRBD2 may supply D (5 bases each). V was clipped by 1 base and J by 3 bases, with 12 bases between them. Germline V gene sequence: CDR1 MGHDK, CDR2 SYGVNS. The CDR3 totals 15 residues. CDR3 sequence: CASSEWLGEKETQYF. The CDR3 DNA follows: TGTGCCAGCAGTGAATGGTTGGGGGAGAAAGAGACCCAGTACTTC.

This clonotype has more than one count but fewer than ten. The chain is built from TRBV25-1 and TRBJ2-1; weak D call: TRBD1 (5 bases). V was shortened by 3 bases and J by 9 bases, with 21 bases between the two germline ends. CDR1 is MGHDK and CDR2 is SYGVNS in the germline V gene. The CDR3 has 16 residues. This CDR3 is CASSEDNLGLFSEQFF. CDR3 in DNA: TGTGCCAGCAGTGAGGATAATCTGGGGCTCTTCAGTGAGCAGTTCTTC.

In its sample, this clonotype was seen many times. The chain couples TRBV20-1 to TRBJ2-5; tentatively, D is TRBD2 (5 bases). Trimming removed 0 bases from V and 6 bases from J, with 14 bases in between. The germline V gene has CDR1 DFQATT and CDR2 SNEGSKA (reference sequence). The CDR3 spans 14 residues. This CDR3 reads CSARDLLVGKTQYF. Here the CDR3 DNA reads TGCAGTGCTAGAGATTTACTAGTTGGAAAGACCCAGTACTTC.

This clonotype was observed a few times. The chain is built from TRBV29-1 and TRBJ1-2; D may be TRBD1 (6 bases). Trimming left V 6 bases short and J 4 bases short, with 15 bases between. CDR1 SQVTM and CDR2 ANQGSEA come from the germline V gene. CDR3 size: 13 residues. As DNA, the CDR3 is TGCAGCGTAGCCGGGACACCGACCTATGGCTACACCTTC. This translates into CSVAGTPTYGYTF.

This clonotype was seen at least ten times. The chain links TRBV20-1 to TRBJ1-3; D may be TRBD1 (5 bases). Germline V gives CDR1 DFQATT, CDR2 SNEGSKA (reference sequence). Trimming removed 6 bases at V and 6 bases at J, with 12 bases between. This CDR3 has 12 amino acids. The CDR3 loop is CSAPGPLNTIYF. CDR3 in DNA: TGCAGTGCACCAGGGCCTTTAAACACCATATATTTT.

This clonotype has a handful of counts. The chain couples TRBV7-2 to TRBJ1-5; D remains ambiguous. V was cut by 3 bases and J by 6 bases, with 9 bases left in between. The CDR3 contains 13 residues. The germline V gene has CDR1 SGHTA and CDR2 FQGNSA. The chain's CDR3 is CASSLGRAQPQHF. In DNA form, the CDR3 reads TGTGCCAGCAGCTTGGGGAGGGCTCAGCCCCAGCATTTT. The full variable domain, in which reference TRBV7-2 and TRBJ1-5 provide the parts outside the CDR3, is GAGVSQSPSNKVTEKGKDVELRCDPISGHTALYWYRQSLGQGLEFLIYFQGNSAPDKSGLPSDRFSAERTGGSVSTLTIQRTQQEDSAVYLCASSLGRAQPQHFGDGTRLSIL.